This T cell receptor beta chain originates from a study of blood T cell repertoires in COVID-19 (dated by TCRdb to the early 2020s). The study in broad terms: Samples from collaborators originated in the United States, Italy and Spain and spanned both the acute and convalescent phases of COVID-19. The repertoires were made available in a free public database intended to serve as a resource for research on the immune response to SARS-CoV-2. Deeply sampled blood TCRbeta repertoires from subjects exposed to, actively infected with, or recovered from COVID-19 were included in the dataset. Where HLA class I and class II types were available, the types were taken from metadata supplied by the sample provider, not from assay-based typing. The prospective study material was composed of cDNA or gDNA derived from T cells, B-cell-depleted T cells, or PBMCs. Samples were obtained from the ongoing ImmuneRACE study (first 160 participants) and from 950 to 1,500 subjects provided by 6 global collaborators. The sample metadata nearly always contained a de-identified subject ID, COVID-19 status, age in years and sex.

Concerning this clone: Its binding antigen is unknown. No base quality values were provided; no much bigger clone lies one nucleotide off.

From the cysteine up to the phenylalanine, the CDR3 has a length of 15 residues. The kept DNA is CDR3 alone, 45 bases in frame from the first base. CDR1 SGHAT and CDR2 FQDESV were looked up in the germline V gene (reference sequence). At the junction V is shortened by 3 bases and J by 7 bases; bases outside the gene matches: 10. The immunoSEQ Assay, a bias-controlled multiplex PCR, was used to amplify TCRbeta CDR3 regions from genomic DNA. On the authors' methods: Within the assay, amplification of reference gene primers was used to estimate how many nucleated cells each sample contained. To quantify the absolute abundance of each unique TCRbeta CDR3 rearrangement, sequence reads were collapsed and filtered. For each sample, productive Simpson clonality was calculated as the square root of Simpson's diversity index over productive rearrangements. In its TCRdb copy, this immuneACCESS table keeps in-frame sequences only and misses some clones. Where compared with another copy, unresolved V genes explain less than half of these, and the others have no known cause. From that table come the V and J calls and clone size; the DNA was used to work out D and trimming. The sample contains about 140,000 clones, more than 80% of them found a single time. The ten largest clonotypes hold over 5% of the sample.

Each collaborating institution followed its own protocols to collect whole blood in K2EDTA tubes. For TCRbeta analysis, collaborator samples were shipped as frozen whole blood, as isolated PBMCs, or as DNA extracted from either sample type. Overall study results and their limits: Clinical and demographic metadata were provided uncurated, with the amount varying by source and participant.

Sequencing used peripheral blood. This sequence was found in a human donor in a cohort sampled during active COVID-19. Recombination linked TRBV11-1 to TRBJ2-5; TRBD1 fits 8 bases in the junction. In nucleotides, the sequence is TGTGCCAGCAGCTTCGGACAGGGTGTGGTTGGGACCCAGTACTTC. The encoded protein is CASSFGQGVVGTQYF.